This is a list of T cell receptor beta chains from one sample in a study of identifying expanded T cells in peripheral blood. Profiled with immunoSEQ multiplex PCR; TCRdb holds only in-frame clones, not every one. The top ten hold around 19% of the sample, which has some 77,000 clones, 70% to 90% seen once. Sequencing was done on a sample of blood. These receptors all stem from a person aged 18 to 70 in good health. Both conserved end residues are part of each CDR3. The D gene is left open where the match is weak. Clone size is not always given. Where it is, it says once, few, many or a class for expanded clones.

- TRBJ2-7 TRBD2 TRBV18 CASSPGNGGKVEQYF TGTGCCAGCTCACCGGGAAACGGGGGGAAGGTCGAGCAGTACTTC
few TRBJ2-1 TRBD1 TRBV9 CASSPGGNSYNEQFF TGTGCCAGCAGCCCAGGGGGCAACTCCTACAATGAGCAGTTCTTC
- TRBJ2-1 - TRBV19 CASNPSARSYNEQFF TGTGCCAGTAACCCCTCAGCCCGCTCCTACAATGAGCAGTTCTTC
- TRBJ1-2 - TRBV10-2 CASSDNPGSLGGYTF TGCGCCAGCAGCGATAATCCAGGGAGCTTGGGTGGCTACACCTTC
- TRBJ2-3 TRBD2 TRBV29-1 CSVAQVRGGTDTQYF TGCAGCGTCGCCCAGGTCCGCGGGGGGACAGATACGCAGTATTTT
once TRBJ2-6 - TRBV7-2 CASSPEVRSGANVLTF TGTGCCAGCTCGCCTGAGGTTCGCTCTGGGGCCAACGTCCTGACTTTC
few TRBJ1-6 - TRBV25-1 CASSESNSPLHF TGTGCCAGCAGTGAATCGAATTCACCCCTCCACTTT
- TRBJ2-1 - TRBV4-3 CASSQEWTNYNEQFF TGCGCCAGCAGCCAAGAGTGGACTAACTACAATGAGCAGTTCTTC
- TRBJ1-2 TRBD1 TRBV28 CASSSGQGDYGYTF TGTGCCAGCAGCTCCGGACAGGGGGACTATGGCTACACCTTC
- TRBJ2-3 - TRBV4-3 CASSQDPAATDTQYF TGCGCCAGCAGCCAAGATCCGGCCGCCACAGATACGCAGTATTTT
- TRBJ1-1 - TRBV2 CASRHSWTEAFF TGTGCCAGCAGACACAGTTGGACTGAAGCTTTCTTT
- TRBJ2-3 - TRBV9 CASSVATDTQYF TGTGCCAGCAGCGTAGCCACAGATACGCAGTATTTT
- TRBJ2-7 TRBD1 TRBV4-3 CASSQDWGQGYEQYF TGCGCCAGCAGCCAAGATTGGGGACAGGGGTACGAGCAGTACTTC
- TRBJ2-5 TRBD2 TRBV4-3 CASSPGGAGTQYF TGCGCCAGCAGCCCGGGGGGAGCTGGGACCCAGTACTTC
few TRBJ2-3 - TRBV2 CASTGGTWSTDTQYF TGTGCCAGCACCGGAGGGACATGGAGCACAGATACGCAGTATTTT
- TRBJ2-7 - TRBV4-1 CASSQDPHSGSEPYEQYF TGCGCCAGCAGCCAAGATCCCCATTCCGGGTCCGAACCCTACGAGCAGTACTTC
- TRBJ1-3 - TRBV16 CASSPLDRSSGNTIYF TGTGCCAGCAGCCCTCTCGACAGGTCCTCTGGAAACACCATATATTTT
- TRBJ1-2 - TRBV5-8 CASSLVTENYGYTF TGTGCCAGCAGCTTGGTAACAGAAAACTATGGCTACACCTTC
- TRBJ2-5 TRBD2 TRBV4-1 CASSQDSGGRVQETQYF TGCGCCAGCAGCCAAGATTCGGGGGGGCGAGTACAAGAGACCCAGTACTTC
- TRBJ2-5 TRBD1 TRBV28 CASSLRNRGLQETQYF TGTGCCAGCAGTTTAAGAAACAGGGGCCTCCAAGAGACCCAGTACTTC
- TRBJ1-2 - TRBV20-1 CSAGLRGGYTF TGCAGTGCTGGGTTGAGAGGGGGCTACACCTTC
- TRBJ1-2 TRBD1 TRBV6-4 CASSFDRDANYGYTF TGTGCCAGCAGCTTTGACAGGGACGCTAACTATGGCTACACCTTC
- TRBJ2-3 - TRBV6-1 CASSEGAGPDTQYF TGTGCCAGCAGTGAAGGTGCGGGCCCAGATACGCAGTATTTT
- TRBJ2-3 TRBD2 TRBV5-4 CASSLWGRTSGVGDTQYF TGTGCCAGCAGCTTGTGGGGGAGGACTAGCGGGGTAGGTGATACGCAGTATTTT
- TRBJ2-7 TRBD1 TRBV4-3 CASSQDRGDRAYEQYF TGCGCCAGCAGCCAAGATCGGGGGGACAGGGCCTACGAGCAGTACTTC
- TRBJ1-5 TRBD1 TRBV19 CASSDRGSNQPQHF TGTGCCAGTAGTGACAGGGGTAGCAATCAGCCCCAGCATTTT
- TRBJ1-6 - TRBV2 CASTEATRSPLHF TGTGCCAGCACTGAGGCCACAAGGTCACCCCTCCACTTT
- TRBJ2-5 - TRBV5-4 CASSFLGPEETQYF TGTGCCAGCAGCTTTCTAGGCCCCGAAGAGACCCAGTACTTC